This TCR beta chain was identified during a study of T cell responses to AZD1222 COVID-19 vaccine. Turning to the study itself: Researchers grouped second doses given at about 4 or about 12 weeks into one pool.

Only in-frame clones appear in the TCRdb table, and some are missing; sequencing was by immunoSEQ multiplex PCR. Found here are 110,000 to 150,000 clones, roughly nine tenths of them singletons; the top ten hold roughly 1.5%. The CDR3 totals 15 residues. Germline V gene sequence: CDR1 MNHEY, CDR2 SMNVEV (reference sequence). Trimming removed 0 bases at V and 10 bases at J, with 13 bases between. The receptor was isolated from an adult in good health. Here the sequenced sample was peripheral blood, taken on day 0 of AZD1222 vaccination. The chain joins TRBV27 to TRBJ1-6; D is undetermined. This chain's CDR3 is CASSLSPRERSPLHF. CDR3 nucleotide sequence: TGTGCCAGCAGTTTATCTCCGAGAGAAAGATCACCCCTCCACTTT.